Within the sample, the clone carrying this TCR beta chain is medium-sized. Its target is not known. The data are from a study of T-cell reconstitution after alpha-beta-depleted transplantation in children. Study-level points and caveats: Where alpha-beta T cells came from about two months after transplant was reportedly several hundred expanded graft clones. After one year, T-cell counts and TCRbeta diversity mostly came from new T cells.

Unique molecular identifiers were used to barcode this TCRbeta library. TCRdb re-called the PCR reads with MiXCR, one entry per CDR3 protein. The repertoire holds around 6,500 distinct CDR3 sequences, 14% to 15% seen once, with 5.5% to 7% in the top ten. Trimming left V 5 bases short and J 8 bases short, with 15 bases between. Germline values: CDR1 SEHNR, CDR2 FQNEAQ (reference sequence). The CDR3 covers 14 residues. Sequenced here: PBMCs, sampled before TCRalphabeta/CD19-depleted stem cell transplant. J is TRBJ1-4 and V is TRBV7-9; maybe TRBD1 (6 bases). The receptor was isolated from a boy aged 10-17 years with acute lymphoblastic leukemia, due to receive a stem cell transplant. The CDR3 spells CASSPIQGGEKLFF. The CDR3 region has the DNA TGTGCCAGCAGCCCGATACAGGGAGGAGAAAAACTGTTTTTT.